Listed below are T cell receptor beta chains from one sample, sequenced in a study of T cell responses to AZD1222 COVID-19 vaccine. Libraries were prepared by immunoSEQ multiplex PCR; TCRdb keeps only in-frame clonotypes and omits some of them. The sample holds 100,000 to 150,000 clones, 75% to 90% seen once. The material sequenced was peripheral blood, taken on day 0 of AZD1222 vaccination. These receptors were taken from an adult in good health. Each CDR3 is given with its conserved first and last residue. Fields, in order: clone size, J gene, V gene, D gene, CDR3 protein, CDR3 DNA. D genes are given only for firm matches. Clone sizes are given selectively: once, few, many, or a class where the clone is expanded.

clone size: .; J gene: TRBJ1-5; V gene: TRBV9; D gene: .; CDR3 protein: CASSAGTPNQPQHF; CDR3 DNA: TGTGCCAGCAGCGCCGGGACACCAAATCAGCCCCAGCATTTT
clone size: .; J gene: TRBJ1-4; V gene: TRBV4-3; D gene: TRBD1; CDR3 protein: CASSQDEGTGRATNEKLFF; CDR3 DNA: TGCGCCAGCAGCCAAGATGAGGGGACAGGGAGGGCGACTAATGAAAAACTGTTTTTT
clone size: .; J gene: TRBJ2-5; V gene: TRBV6-1; D gene: TRBD1; CDR3 protein: CASRPGTGTQETQYF; CDR3 DNA: TGTGCCAGCAGACCCGGGACAGGGACACAAGAGACCCAGTACTTC
clone size: .; J gene: TRBJ1-1; V gene: TRBV7-9; D gene: .; CDR3 protein: CASSLDGQPNTEAFF; CDR3 DNA: TGTGCCAGCAGCCTGGACGGACAGCCAAACACTGAAGCTTTCTTT
clone size: few; J gene: TRBJ2-3; V gene: TRBV7-2; D gene: TRBD2; CDR3 protein: CASSSGGGEDTQYF; CDR3 DNA: TGTGCCAGCAGCTCCGGGGGGGGCGAAGATACGCAGTATTTT
clone size: .; J gene: TRBJ1-5; V gene: TRBV7-8; D gene: .; CDR3 protein: CASSLLGQPQHF; CDR3 DNA: TGTGCCAGCAGCCTGTTGGGTCAGCCCCAGCATTTT
clone size: .; J gene: TRBJ1-5; V gene: TRBV19; D gene: TRBD1; CDR3 protein: CASNPGQGWEPQHF; CDR3 DNA: TGTGCCAGTAACCCGGGACAGGGCTGGGAGCCCCAGCATTTT
clone size: .; J gene: TRBJ1-5; V gene: TRBV7-9; D gene: TRBD1; CDR3 protein: CASSTGQGGQPQHF; CDR3 DNA: TGTGCCAGCAGCACCGGACAGGGGGGCCAGCCCCAGCATTTT
clone size: few; J gene: TRBJ1-5; V gene: TRBV28; D gene: TRBD1; CDR3 protein: CASSSQGESNQPQHF; CDR3 DNA: TGTGCCAGCAGTTCGCAGGGGGAGAGCAATCAGCCCCAGCATTTT
clone size: .; J gene: TRBJ1-2; V gene: TRBV18; D gene: TRBD1; CDR3 protein: CASSPGTGGAYGYTF; CDR3 DNA: TGTGCCAGCTCCCCCGGGACAGGGGGAGCCTATGGCTACACCTTC
clone size: once; J gene: TRBJ1-2; V gene: TRBV12-3/TRBV12-4; D gene: .; CDR3 protein: CASSQGPYYGYTF; CDR3 DNA: TGTGCCAGCAGCCAGGGGCCCTACTATGGCTACACCTTC
clone size: .; J gene: TRBJ1-2; V gene: TRBV19; D gene: .; CDR3 protein: CASSIAVGAAYGYTF; CDR3 DNA: TGTGCCAGTAGTATAGCGGTGGGAGCTGCCTATGGCTACACCTTC
clone size: .; J gene: TRBJ2-5; V gene: TRBV3-1/TRBV3-2; D gene: TRBD2; CDR3 protein: CASSPHQRGGRETQYF; CDR3 DNA: TGTGCCAGCAGCCCCCACCAGCGGGGGGGCCGGGAGACCCAGTACTTC
clone size: .; J gene: TRBJ1-6; V gene: TRBV3-1/TRBV3-2; D gene: TRBD1; CDR3 protein: CASGWGQANSPLHF; CDR3 DNA: TGTGCCAGCGGGTGGGGACAGGCGAATTCACCCCTCCACTTT
clone size: .; J gene: TRBJ1-3; V gene: TRBV14; D gene: .; CDR3 protein: CASSQVGGPGNTIYF; CDR3 DNA: TGTGCCAGCAGCCAAGTAGGGGGGCCTGGAAACACCATATATTTT
clone size: .; J gene: TRBJ2-5; V gene: TRBV4-2; D gene: TRBD2; CDR3 protein: CASSQETSGGAGETQYF; CDR3 DNA: TGTGCCAGCAGCCAGGAAACTAGCGGGGGGGCAGGTGAGACCCAGTACTTC
clone size: .; J gene: TRBJ1-5; V gene: TRBV28; D gene: .; CDR3 protein: CASSLSGVSNQPQHF; CDR3 DNA: TGTGCCAGCAGTTTGTCAGGGGTTAGCAATCAGCCCCAGCATTTT
clone size: .; J gene: TRBJ1-1; V gene: TRBV28; D gene: TRBD1; CDR3 protein: CASEQGGPGTEAFF; CDR3 DNA: TGTGCCAGCGAGCAGGGGGGCCCGGGGACTGAAGCTTTCTTT
clone size: few; J gene: TRBJ2-7; V gene: TRBV28; D gene: TRBD2; CDR3 protein: CASGGGYEQYF; CDR3 DNA: TGTGCCAGCGGGGGGGGCTACGAGCAGTACTTC
clone size: .; J gene: TRBJ1-1; V gene: TRBV10-1; D gene: TRBD1; CDR3 protein: CASSERITGATEAFF; CDR3 DNA: TGCGCCAGCAGTGAACGAATTACAGGGGCCACTGAAGCTTTCTTT